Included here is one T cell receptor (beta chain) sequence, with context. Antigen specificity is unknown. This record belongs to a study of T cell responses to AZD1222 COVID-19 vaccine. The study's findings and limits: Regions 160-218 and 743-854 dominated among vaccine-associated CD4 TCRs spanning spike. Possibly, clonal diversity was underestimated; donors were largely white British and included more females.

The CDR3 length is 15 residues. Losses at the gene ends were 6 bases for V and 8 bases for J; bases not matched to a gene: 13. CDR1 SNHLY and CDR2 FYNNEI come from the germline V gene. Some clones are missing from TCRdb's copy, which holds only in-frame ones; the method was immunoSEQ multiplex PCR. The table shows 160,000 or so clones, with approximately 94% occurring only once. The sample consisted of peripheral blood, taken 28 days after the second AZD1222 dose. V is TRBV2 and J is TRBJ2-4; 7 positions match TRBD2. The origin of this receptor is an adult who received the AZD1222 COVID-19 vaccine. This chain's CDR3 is CASRGEGTPGDIQYF. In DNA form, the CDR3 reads TGTGCCAGCAGAGGGGAGGGAACCCCCGGGGACATTCAGTACTTC.